This T cell receptor (beta chain) was recovered during a study of T cell responses to AZD1222 COVID-19 vaccine (dated by TCRdb to the early 2020s). About the full investigation: AZD1222 recipients with second doses at about 4 weeks or about 12 weeks were pooled, because spike-specific TCR depth and breadth did not differ between schedules. A total of 230 to 250 trial participants underwent TCR sequencing, of whom roughly 210 had received two doses of AZD1222 and around 25 had received two doses of the MenACWY control vaccine. Trial participants were enrolled into age subgroups of 18-55, 56-69 and 70-plus years, which contained about 150, 28 and 57 TCR-sequenced participants, respectively. The paper's findings and limits, for the study overall: A significant rise in spike-specific TCR breadth and depth was observed after two AZD1222 doses relative to day 0 and relative to MenACWY recipients. Participants were mostly white British, with more females than males. The authors suggested clonal diversity may have been underestimated. Epitopes outside the regions mutated in the B.1.351 and B.1.1.7 variants were reportedly recognized by nearly half of the unique spike-specific TCRs. The 56-69-year group was small, and its depth increase did not reach significance, likely because of low power. Conclusions about previously exposed vaccinees are limited because only five to seven AZD1222 recipients were SARS-CoV-2 seropositive at baseline. Vaccine-associated CD4 TCRs spanned the whole spike protein, with dominant responses in regions 160-218 and 743-854. No day 14 peak-response samples were available, so repertoires were characterized only after the peak T cell response.

From the germline V gene (reference sequence), CDR1 is MNHEY and CDR2 is SMNVEV. V is shortened by 5 bases, J by 3 bases, and the region joining them spans 2 bases. The CDR3, from cysteine to phenylalanine, totals 11 residues. Solely the CDR3 DNA is kept, with 33 bases framed from the first base. Taken with the paper, the label for time point translates to: baseline before first vaccination. Samples from vaccinated people were obtained from the UK trials COV001 and COV002, which included a single-blind randomized controlled phase 2/3 trial of AZD1222 (ChAdOx1 nCoV-19) in healthy adults. For TCRbeta chain sequencing, PBMC samples were collected from trial participants at day 0 and at day 28 after the second dose. In the case of this clone: The target of this receptor is not known. No base quality information exists; no much larger clone differs at one position.

The CDR3 regions of human TCRbeta chains were subjected to immunosequencing. Regarding the original processing steps: Repertoire TCRs were checked for matches against a reference library of SARS-CoV-2-specific TCRs that had been generated using the MIRA antigen-specificity platform. Breadth meant the fraction of unique TCRs that were SARS-CoV-2-associated, whereas depth meant the fraction of total T cells that were SARS-CoV-2-associated. Using the MIRA data, each spike-specific TCR was assigned both to the spike region to which the TCR was reactive and to a CD4 or CD8 class. Log10-transformed breadth and depth values were compared by one-way ANOVA with Sidak's multiple comparisons tests. Not all clones reach the TCRdb copy of this immuneACCESS table, which keeps in-frame sequences only. Checked studies attribute under half of the gap to unresolved V genes and leave the rest unexplained. V, J and clone size are those of that table, while D and trimming were read from the DNA. Within this sample are 100,000 to 150,000 clones, with just over 85% of them counted one time only. Around 24% of the sample comes from the top ten.

This chain joins TRBV27 to TRBJ2-1; a confident D gene designation cannot be given. This receptor was taken from an adult in good health. The specimen was peripheral blood, collected on day 0 of AZD1222 vaccination. The DNA sequence is as follows: TGTGCCAGCAGTGACTACAATGAGCAGTTCTTC. Its product reads: CASSDYNEQFF.